This T cell receptor (beta chain) was sequenced for a study of early T cells in non-severe SARS-CoV-2 infection. Each CDR3 protein gets one entry after TCRdb re-called the 5' RACE reads with MiXCR. The sample shows more than 65,000 distinct CDR3 sequences, 9.5% to 15% of them seen only once. The CDR3 is 14 amino acids. Germline values: CDR1 SQVTM, CDR2 ANQGSEA. The junction had 2 bases not matched to a gene; V was cut back by 7 bases and J by 0 bases. This clonotype counts as medium-sized. The material sequenced was whole blood. The rearrangement uses TRBV29-1 and TRBJ2-1; the match to TRBD2 covers 11 bases. The clonotype originates from an adult who was a healthcare worker with PCR-confirmed SARS-CoV-2 infection or an uninfected control (not recorded which). CDR3 in amino acids: CSGGLAGSYNEQFF. CDR3 DNA: TGCAGCGGAGGACTAGCGGGCTCCTACAATGAGCAGTTCTTC.